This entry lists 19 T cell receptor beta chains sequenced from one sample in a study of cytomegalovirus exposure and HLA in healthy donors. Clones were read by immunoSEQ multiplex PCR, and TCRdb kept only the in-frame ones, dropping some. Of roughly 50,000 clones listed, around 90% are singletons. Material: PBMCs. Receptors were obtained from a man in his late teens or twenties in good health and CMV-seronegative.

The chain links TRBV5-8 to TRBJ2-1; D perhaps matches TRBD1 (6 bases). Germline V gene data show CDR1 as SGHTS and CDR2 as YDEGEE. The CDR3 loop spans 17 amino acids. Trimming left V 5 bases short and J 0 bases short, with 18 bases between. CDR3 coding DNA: TGTGCCAGCAGTTCCTCGGGACACCGCTTCTCCTACAATGAGCAGTTCTTC. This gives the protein CASSSSGHRFSYNEQFF.

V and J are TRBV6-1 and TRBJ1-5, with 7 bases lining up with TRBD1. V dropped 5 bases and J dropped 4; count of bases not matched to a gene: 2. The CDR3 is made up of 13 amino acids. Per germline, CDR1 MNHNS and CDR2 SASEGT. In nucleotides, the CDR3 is TGTGCCAGCAGTCAGGGGGAAAATCAGCCCCAGCATTTT. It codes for CASSQGENQPQHF.

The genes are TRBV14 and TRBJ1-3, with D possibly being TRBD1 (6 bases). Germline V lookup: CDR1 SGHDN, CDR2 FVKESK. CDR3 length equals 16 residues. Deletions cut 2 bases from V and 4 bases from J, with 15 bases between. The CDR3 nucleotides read TGTGCCAGCAGCCAACGCCGGGACATACTAGGAAACACCATATATTTT. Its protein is CASSQRRDILGNTIYF.

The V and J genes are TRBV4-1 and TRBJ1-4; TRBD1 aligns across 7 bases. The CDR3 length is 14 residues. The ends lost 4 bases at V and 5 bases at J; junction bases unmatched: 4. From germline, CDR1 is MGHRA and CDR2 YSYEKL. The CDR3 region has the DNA TGCGCCAGCAGCCGCGGGGACAGAAATGAAAAACTGTTTTTT. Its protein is CASSRGDRNEKLFF.

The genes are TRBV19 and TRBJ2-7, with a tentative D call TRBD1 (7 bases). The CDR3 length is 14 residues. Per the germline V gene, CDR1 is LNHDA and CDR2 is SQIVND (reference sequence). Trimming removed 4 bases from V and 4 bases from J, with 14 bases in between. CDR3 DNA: TGTGCCAGTAGTAGGGGGGACAGTGGATACGAGCAGTACTTC. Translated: CASSRGDSGYEQYF.

CDR3 nucleotides: TGTGCCAGCAGTGAACTAGCGGGGCACACCGGGGAGCTGTTTTTT. Residues: CASSELAGHTGELFF. J is TRBJ2-2 and V is TRBV6-4; 10 positions match TRBD2. The V segment lost 3 bases and the J segment 3 bases; nucleotides outside the gene matches: 1. Germline CDR1 MRHNA, CDR2 SNTAGT. There are 15 residues in the CDR3.

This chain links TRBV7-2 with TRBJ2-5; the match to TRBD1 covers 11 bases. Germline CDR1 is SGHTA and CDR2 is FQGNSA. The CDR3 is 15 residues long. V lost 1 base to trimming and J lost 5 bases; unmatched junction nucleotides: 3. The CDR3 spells CASSLGTGGLETQYF. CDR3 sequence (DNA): TGTGCCAGCAGCTTAGGGACAGGGGGCTTGGAGACCCAGTACTTC.

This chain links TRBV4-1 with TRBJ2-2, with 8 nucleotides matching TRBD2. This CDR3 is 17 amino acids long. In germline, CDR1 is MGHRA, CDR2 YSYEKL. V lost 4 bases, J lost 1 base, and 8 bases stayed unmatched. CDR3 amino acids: CASSPGRLAKNTGELFF. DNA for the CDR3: TGCGCCAGCAGCCCCGGGAGACTAGCGAAGAACACCGGGGAGCTGTTTTTT.

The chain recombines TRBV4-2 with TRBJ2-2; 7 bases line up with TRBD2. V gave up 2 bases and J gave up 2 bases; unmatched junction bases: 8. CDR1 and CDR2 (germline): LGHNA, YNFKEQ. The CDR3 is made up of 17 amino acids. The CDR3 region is CASSQSGNQINTGELFF. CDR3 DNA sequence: TGTGCCAGCAGCCAAAGCGGGAACCAAATTAACACCGGGGAGCTGTTTTTT.

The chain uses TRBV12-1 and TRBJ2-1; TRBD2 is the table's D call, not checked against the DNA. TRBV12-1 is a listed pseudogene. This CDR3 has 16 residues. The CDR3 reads CASSFVFGRARNEQFF. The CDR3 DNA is TGTGCCAGCAGCTTTGTATTCGGGAGGGCCAGAAATGAGCAGTTCTTC.

CDR3 protein: CASSYMAGSYNEQFF. CDR3 coding DNA: TGTGCCAGCAGTTACATGGCAGGCTCCTACAATGAGCAGTTCTTC. The chain links TRBV6-5 to TRBJ2-1; D not resolved. The CDR3 covers 15 residues. Germline CDR1 is MNHEY and CDR2 is SVGAGI. The V gene lost 2 bases and the J gene lost 0 bases, with 8 bases spanning the gap.

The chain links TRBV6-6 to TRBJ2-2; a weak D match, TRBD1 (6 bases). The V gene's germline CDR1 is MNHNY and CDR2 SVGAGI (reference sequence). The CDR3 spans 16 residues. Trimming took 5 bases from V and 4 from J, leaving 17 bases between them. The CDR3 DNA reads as TGTGCCAGCAGTCCCTACGAGGGGGTGGTCACCGGGGAGCTGTTTTTT. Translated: CASSPYEGVVTGELFF.

CDR3 DNA: TGTGCCATCAGTGGGACAGAGGGGGATACGCAGTATTTT. Translation: CAISGTEGDTQYF. The chain carries TRBV10-3 and TRBJ2-3; perhaps TRBD1 as D (6 bases). Germline V gene data show CDR1 as ENHRY and CDR2 as SYGVKD. The CDR3 spans 13 residues. Trimming left V 4 bases short and J 6 bases short, with 11 bases between.

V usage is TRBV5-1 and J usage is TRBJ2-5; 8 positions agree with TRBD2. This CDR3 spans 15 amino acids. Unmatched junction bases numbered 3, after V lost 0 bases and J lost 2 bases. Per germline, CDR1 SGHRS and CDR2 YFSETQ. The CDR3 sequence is CASSLVIAGQETQYF. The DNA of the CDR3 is TGCGCCAGCAGCTTGGTGATAGCGGGGCAAGAGACCCAGTACTTC.

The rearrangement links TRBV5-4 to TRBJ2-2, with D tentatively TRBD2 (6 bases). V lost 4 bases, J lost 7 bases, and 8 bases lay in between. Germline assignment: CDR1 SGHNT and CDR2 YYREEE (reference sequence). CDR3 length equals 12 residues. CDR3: CASSRGSGELFF. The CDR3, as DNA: TGTGCCAGCAGCCGGGGGAGCGGGGAGCTGTTTTTT.

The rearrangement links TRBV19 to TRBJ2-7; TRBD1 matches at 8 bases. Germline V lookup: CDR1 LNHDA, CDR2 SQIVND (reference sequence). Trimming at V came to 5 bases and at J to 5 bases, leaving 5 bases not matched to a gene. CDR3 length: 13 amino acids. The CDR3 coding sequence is TGTGCCAGTAGTCTTAGACAGGGGCACGAGCAGTACTTC. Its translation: CASSLRQGHEQYF.

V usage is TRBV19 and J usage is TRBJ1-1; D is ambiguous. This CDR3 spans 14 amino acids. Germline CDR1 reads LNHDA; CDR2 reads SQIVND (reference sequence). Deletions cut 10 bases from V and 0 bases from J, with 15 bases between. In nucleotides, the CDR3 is TGTGCCACCAAATCGGGGAACATGAACACTGAAGCTTTCTTT. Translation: CATKSGNMNTEAFF. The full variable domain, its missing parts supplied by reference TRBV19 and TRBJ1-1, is DGGITQSPKYLFRKEGQNVTLSCEQNLNHDAMYWYRQDPGQGLRLIYYSQIVNDFQKGDIAEGYSVSREKKESFPLTVTSAQKNPTAFYLCATKSGNMNTEAFFGQGTRLTVV.

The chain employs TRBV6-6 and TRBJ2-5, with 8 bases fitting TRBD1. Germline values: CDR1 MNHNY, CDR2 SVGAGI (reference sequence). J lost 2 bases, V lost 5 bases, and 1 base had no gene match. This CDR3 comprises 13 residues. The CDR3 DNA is TGTGCCAGCAGTCGACAGGGGCAAGAGACCCAGTACTTC. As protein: CASSRQGQETQYF.

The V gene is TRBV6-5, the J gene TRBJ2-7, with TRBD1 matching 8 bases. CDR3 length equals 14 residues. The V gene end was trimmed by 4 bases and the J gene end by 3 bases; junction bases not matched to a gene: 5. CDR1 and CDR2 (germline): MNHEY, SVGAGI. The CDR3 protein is CASSLGDRSYEQYF. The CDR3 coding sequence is TGTGCCAGCAGTTTGGGGGACAGGAGCTACGAGCAGTACTTC.